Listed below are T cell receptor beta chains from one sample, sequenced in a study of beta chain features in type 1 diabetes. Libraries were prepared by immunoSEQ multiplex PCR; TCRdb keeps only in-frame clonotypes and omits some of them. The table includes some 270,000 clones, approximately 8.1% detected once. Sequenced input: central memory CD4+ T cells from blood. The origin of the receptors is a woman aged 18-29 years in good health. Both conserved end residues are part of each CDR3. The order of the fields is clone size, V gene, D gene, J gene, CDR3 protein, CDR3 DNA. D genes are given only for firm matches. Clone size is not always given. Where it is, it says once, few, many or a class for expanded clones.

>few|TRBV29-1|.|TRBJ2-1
CSVATGFSYNEQFF
TGCAGCGTAGCGACGGGGTTTTCCTACAATGAGCAGTTCTTC
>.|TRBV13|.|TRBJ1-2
CASSTRLHTNYGYTF
TGTGCCAGCAGCACTCGCCTTCATACAAACTATGGCTACACCTTC
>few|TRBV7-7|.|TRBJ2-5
CASSRIGETQYF
TGTGCCAGCAGCCGTATCGGGGAGACCCAGTACTTC
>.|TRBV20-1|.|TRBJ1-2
CSAYKYGYTF
TGCAGTGCTTACAAATATGGCTACACCTTC
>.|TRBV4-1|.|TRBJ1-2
CASSQDASGAYGYTF
TGCGCCAGCAGCCAAGATGCGTCAGGGGCTTATGGCTACACCTTC
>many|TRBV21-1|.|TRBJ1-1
CASSKVEPSMNTEAFF
TGTGCCAGCAGCAAAGTAGAACCGAGCATGAACACTGAAGCTTTCTTT
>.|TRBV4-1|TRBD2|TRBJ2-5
CASSQVSMQRGQETQYF
TGCGCCAGCAGCCAAGTTAGTATGCAGCGGGGACAAGAGACCCAGTACTTC
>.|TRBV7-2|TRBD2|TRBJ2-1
CASSLPAGVYNEQFF
TGTGCCAGCAGCTTACCAGCGGGGGTTTACAATGAGCAGTTCTTC
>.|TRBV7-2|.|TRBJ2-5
CASSLYSVQETQYF
TGTGCCAGCAGCTTGTATTCCGTCCAAGAGACCCAGTACTTC
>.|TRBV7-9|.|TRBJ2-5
CASSFTNGQGTQYF
TGTGCCAGCAGCTTTACTAATGGGCAAGGGACCCAGTACTTC
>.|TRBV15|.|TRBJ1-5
CATSRAAANNQPQHF
TGTGCCACCAGCAGAGCGGCGGCCAACAATCAGCCCCAGCATTTT
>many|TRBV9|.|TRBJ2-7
CASSAQMGLDEQYF
TGTGCCAGCAGCGCCCAGATGGGACTGGACGAGCAGTACTTC
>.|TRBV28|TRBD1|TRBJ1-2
CASSPPDRDSYGYTF
TGTGCCAGCAGCCCACCCGACAGGGACTCCTATGGCTACACCTTC
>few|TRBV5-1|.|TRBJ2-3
CASSLAARSGTTDTQYF
TGCGCCAGCAGCTTGGCCGCTCGGTCGGGAACCACAGATACGCAGTATTTT
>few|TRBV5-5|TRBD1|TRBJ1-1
CASSFTGTGGFTEAFF
TGTGCCAGCAGCTTTACCGGGACAGGGGGCTTCACTGAAGCTTTCTTT
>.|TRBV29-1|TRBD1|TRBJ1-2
CSVRQGDYGYTF
TGCAGCGTCCGACAGGGCGACTATGGCTACACCTTC
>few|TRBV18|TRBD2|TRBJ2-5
CASSPRVSGRLETQYF
TGTGCCAGCTCACCGAGGGTTAGCGGGAGATTGGAGACCCAGTACTTC
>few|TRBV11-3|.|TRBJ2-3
CASSPGVDTQYF
TGTGCCAGCAGCCCAGGGGTAGATACGCAGTATTTT
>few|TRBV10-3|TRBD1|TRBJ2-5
CAISDQGGKKETQYF
TGTGCCATCAGTGACCAAGGGGGCAAAAAAGAGACCCAGTACTTC
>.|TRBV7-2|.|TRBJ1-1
CASTLRRGTEAFF
TGTGCCAGTACCCTAAGGAGGGGCACTGAAGCTTTCTTT
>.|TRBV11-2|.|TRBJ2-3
CASSLEAGMADTQYF
TGTGCCAGCAGCTTAGAGGCGGGGATGGCAGATACGCAGTATTTT
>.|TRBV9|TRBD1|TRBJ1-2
CASSLRDRGPYGYTF
TGTGCCAGCAGCCTCCGGGACAGGGGTCCCTATGGCTACACCTTC
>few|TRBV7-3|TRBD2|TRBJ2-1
CASSRGQRDPYNEQFF
TGTGCCAGCAGCCGAGGCCAGCGGGATCCCTACAATGAGCAGTTCTTC
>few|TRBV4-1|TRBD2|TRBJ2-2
CASSRSGEGTGELFF
TGCGCCAGCAGCCGTAGCGGGGAGGGCACCGGGGAGCTGTTTTTT
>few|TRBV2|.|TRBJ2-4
CASSLAVVNIQYF
TGTGCCAGCAGCTTAGCCGTGGTAAACATTCAGTACTTC
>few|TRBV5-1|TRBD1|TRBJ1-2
CASSLGQGKSGYTF
TGCGCCAGCAGCTTGGGACAGGGGAAGTCAGGCTACACCTTC